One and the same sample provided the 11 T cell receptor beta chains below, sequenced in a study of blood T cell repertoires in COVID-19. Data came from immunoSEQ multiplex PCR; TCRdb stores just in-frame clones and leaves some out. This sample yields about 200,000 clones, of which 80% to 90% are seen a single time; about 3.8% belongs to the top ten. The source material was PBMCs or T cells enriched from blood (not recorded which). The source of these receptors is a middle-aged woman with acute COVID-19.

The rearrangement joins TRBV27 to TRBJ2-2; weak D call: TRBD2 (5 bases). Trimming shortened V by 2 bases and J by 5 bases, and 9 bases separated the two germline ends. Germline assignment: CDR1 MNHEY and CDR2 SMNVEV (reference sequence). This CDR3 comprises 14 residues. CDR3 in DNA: TGTGCCAGCAGTTTAGGCGGGTGGACCGGGGAGCTGTTTTTT. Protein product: CASSLGGWTGELFF.

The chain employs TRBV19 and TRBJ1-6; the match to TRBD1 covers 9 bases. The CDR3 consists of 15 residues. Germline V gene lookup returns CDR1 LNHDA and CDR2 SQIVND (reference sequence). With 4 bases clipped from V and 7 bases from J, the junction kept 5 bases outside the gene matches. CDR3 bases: TGTGCCAGTAGTAGAGAGACAGGGGGGAATTCACCCCTCCACTTT. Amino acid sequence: CASSRETGGNSPLHF. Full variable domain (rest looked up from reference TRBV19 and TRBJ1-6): DGGITQSPKYLFRKEGQNVTLSCEQNLNHDAMYWYRQDPGQGLRLIYYSQIVNDFQKGDIAEGYSVSREKKESFPLTVTSAQKNPTAFYLCASSRETGGNSPLHFGNGTRLTVT.

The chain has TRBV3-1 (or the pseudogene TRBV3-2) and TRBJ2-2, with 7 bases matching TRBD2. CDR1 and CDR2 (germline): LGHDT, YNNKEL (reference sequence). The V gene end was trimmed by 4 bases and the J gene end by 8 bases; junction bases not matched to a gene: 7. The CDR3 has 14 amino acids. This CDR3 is CASSLGTISGELFF. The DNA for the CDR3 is TGTGCCAGCAGCCTCGGGACTATTAGTGGGGAGCTGTTTTTT.

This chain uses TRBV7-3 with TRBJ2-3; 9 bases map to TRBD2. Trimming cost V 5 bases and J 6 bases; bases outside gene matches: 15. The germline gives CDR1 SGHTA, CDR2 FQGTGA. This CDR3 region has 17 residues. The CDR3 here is CASSLVSGRGRKDTQYF. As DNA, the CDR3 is TGTGCCAGCAGCCTTGTTAGCGGGAGAGGCAGAAAGGATACGCAGTATTTT.

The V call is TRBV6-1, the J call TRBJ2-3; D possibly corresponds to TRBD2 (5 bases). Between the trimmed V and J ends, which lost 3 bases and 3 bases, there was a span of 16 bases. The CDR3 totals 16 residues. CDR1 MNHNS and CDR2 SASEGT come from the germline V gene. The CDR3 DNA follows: TGTGCCAGCAGTGAGAGGGTTACCAAGGGAACAGATACGCAGTATTTT. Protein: CASSERVTKGTDTQYF.

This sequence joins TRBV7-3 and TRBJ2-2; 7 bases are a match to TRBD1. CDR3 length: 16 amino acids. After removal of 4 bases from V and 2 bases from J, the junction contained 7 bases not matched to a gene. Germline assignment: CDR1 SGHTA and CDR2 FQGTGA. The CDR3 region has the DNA TGTGCCAGCAGCTCGACCGGGACAGTTAACACCGGGGAGCTGTTTTTT. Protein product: CASSSTGTVNTGELFF.

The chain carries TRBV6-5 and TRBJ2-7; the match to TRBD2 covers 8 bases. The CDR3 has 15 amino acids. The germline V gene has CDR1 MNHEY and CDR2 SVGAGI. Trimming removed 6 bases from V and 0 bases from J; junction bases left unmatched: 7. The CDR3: CASRILAEFSYEQYF. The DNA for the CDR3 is TGTGCCAGCAGAATACTAGCGGAGTTCTCCTACGAGCAGTACTTC.

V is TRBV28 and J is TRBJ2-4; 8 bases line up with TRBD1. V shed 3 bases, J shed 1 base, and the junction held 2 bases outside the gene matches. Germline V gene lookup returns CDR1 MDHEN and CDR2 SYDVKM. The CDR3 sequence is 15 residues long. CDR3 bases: TGTGCCAGCAGTTTCAGGGGGCTGGCCAAAAACATTCAGTACTTC. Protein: CASSFRGLAKNIQYF.

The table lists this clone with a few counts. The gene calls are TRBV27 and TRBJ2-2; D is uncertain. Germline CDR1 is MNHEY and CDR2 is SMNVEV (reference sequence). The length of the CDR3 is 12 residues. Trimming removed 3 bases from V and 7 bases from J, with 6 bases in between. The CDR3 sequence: CASSFLYGELFF. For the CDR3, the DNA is TGTGCCAGCAGTTTTTTATACGGGGAGCTGTTTTTT.

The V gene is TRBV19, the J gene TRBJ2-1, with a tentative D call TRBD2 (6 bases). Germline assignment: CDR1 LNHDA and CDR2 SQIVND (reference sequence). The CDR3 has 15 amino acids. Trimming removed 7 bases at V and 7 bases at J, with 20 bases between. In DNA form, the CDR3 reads TGTGCCAGTACTCGAAGGAGGGGAACTGTAAATGAGCAGTTCTTC. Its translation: CASTRRRGTVNEQFF.

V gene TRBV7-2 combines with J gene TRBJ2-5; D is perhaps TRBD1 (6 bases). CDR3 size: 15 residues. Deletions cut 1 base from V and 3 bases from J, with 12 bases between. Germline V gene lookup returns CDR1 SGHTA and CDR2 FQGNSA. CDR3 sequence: CASSLDLGAKETQYF. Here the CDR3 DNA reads TGTGCCAGCAGCTTAGACCTGGGGGCGAAAGAGACCCAGTACTTC.